These 26 T cell receptor beta chains originate from one sample sequenced in a study of T cell therapy after organ transplantation. Antigens of these TCRs are unknown. The assay was immunoSEQ multiplex PCR, and TCRdb's table has in-frame clones only and misses some. This table has a few thousand clones, about 90% appearing once. Material: CD8+ T cells from blood, obtained before autologous CMV-specific T cell therapy. These receptor sequences come from a human patient who had received a solid organ transplant and had CMV disease.

Regarding this clone: The final CDR3 position lacks the conserved phenylalanine or tryptophan, pointing to a likely read error. This chain uses TRBV4-3 with TRBJ1-1; maybe TRBD1 (5 bases). The CDR3 totals 15 residues. Per the germline V gene, CDR1 is LGHNA and CDR2 is YSLEER. V lost 0 bases to trimming and J lost 0 bases, with 8 bases between them. Written as DNA, the CDR3 is TGCGCCAGCAGCCAAGAAGGGGATATGAACACTGAAGCTTTCCTT. It specifies CASSQEGDMNTEAFL.

V is TRBV4-3 and J is TRBJ1-2; tentative D call: TRBD1 (5 bases). Germline CDR1 reads LGHNA; CDR2 reads YSLEER. This CDR3 is built from 13 residues. Trimming stripped 0 bases from V and 4 bases from J, with 6 bases between. This chain's CDR3 is CASSQDRAYGYTF. Here the CDR3 DNA reads TGCGCCAGCAGCCAAGACAGGGCCTATGGCTACACCTTC.

V usage is TRBV9 and J usage is TRBJ2-5, with D possibly TRBD1 on 5 matching bases. The CDR3 spans 14 residues. Trimming cost V 0 bases and J 7 bases, with 13 bases left between them. Germline V gene data show CDR1 as SGDLS and CDR2 as YYNGEE. The CDR3 spells CASSVEDVRGTQYF. The DNA for the CDR3 is TGTGCCAGCAGCGTAGAGGACGTAAGGGGGACCCAGTACTTC.

The rearrangement uses TRBV7-9 and TRBJ1-5; D remains ambiguous. The ends were cut back, 8 bases at V and 2 bases at J, with 13 bases in the middle. CDR1 and CDR2 (germline): SEHNR, FQNEAQ (reference sequence). This CDR3 contains 14 residues. The CDR3 nucleotides are TGTGCCAGCGGCCGAGGTGCGGGCAATCAGCCCCAGCATTTT. Translated, it gives CASGRGAGNQPQHF.

CDR3 in amino acids: CASSLTGAGAVQETQYF. The CDR3 bases are TGTGCCAGCAGCTTAACGGGAGCGGGGGCCGTACAAGAGACCCAGTACTTC. V is TRBV7-3 and J is TRBJ2-5, with TRBD2 identical over 8 bases. Per the germline V gene, CDR1 is SGHTA and CDR2 is FQGTGA. V shed 0 bases and J 2 bases; nucleotides not matched to a gene: 8. The CDR3 length is 17 residues.

This clone has a single count. This chain joins TRBV9 and TRBJ2-1; D call uncertain. V gave up 2 bases and J gave up 0 bases, with 0 bases separating them. Germline values: CDR1 SGDLS, CDR2 YYNGEE. The CDR3 totals 12 residues. The CDR3 sequence is CASSVSYNEQFF. The CDR3 DNA reads as TGTGCCAGCAGCGTCTCCTACAATGAGCAGTTCTTC.

This rearrangement joins TRBV5-4 to TRBJ1-1; D remains unclear. V was pared by 0 bases and J by 6 bases, with 9 bases between. In germline, CDR1 is SGHNT, CDR2 YYREEE (reference sequence). This CDR3 has 13 residues. CDR3 protein: CASSLGPPAEAFF. CDR3 nucleotide sequence: TGTGCCAGCAGCTTGGGACCCCCCGCTGAAGCTTTCTTT.

This clone came up once. The V and J genes are TRBV6-5 and TRBJ2-7, with unresolved D. Germline V gene lookup returns CDR1 MNHEY and CDR2 SVGAGI. The CDR3 has 13 residues. With 11 bases removed from V and 4 bases from J, the gap between germline ends came to 18 bases. The CDR3 nucleotides read TGTGCCTCATCCCGGGTAGGGAATTACGAGCAGTACTTC. Translated: CASSRVGNYEQYF.

The V call is TRBV10-3, the J call TRBJ2-2, with unresolved D. Trimming pared 3 bases from V and 5 bases from J, leaving 10 bases between. The CDR3 contains 14 residues. Germline loops: CDR1 ENHRY, CDR2 SYGVKD. The CDR3 DNA is TGTGCCATCAGTGATAGGTTGGGTACCGGGGAGCTGTTTTTT. Its translation is CAISDRLGTGELFF.

The J gene is TRBJ2-1, the V gene TRBV4-3; D remains unclear. The ends were cut back, 1 base at V and 8 bases at J, with 9 bases in the middle. The CDR3 is made up of 13 amino acids. Germline V gene lookup returns CDR1 LGHNA and CDR2 YSLEER. In nucleotides, the CDR3 is TGCGCCAGCAGCCAAGGGGTTAGGGATGAGCAGTTCTTC. It is translated as CASSQGVRDEQFF.

The J gene is TRBJ1-1, the V gene TRBV27; possible D gene TRBD1, 6 bases. The CDR3 runs 14 residues. CDR1 MNHEY and CDR2 SMNVEV come from the germline V gene (reference sequence). The V end lost 5 bases, the J end lost 1 base, and 11 bases lay between the germline ends. Here the CDR3 reads CASSPGQRNTEAFF. CDR3 sequence (DNA): TGTGCCAGCAGTCCGGGACAACGGAACACTGAAGCTTTCTTT.

This chain connects TRBV28 to TRBJ2-1, with no clear D. Germline CDR1 and CDR2: MDHEN and SYDVKM. Trimming removed 3 bases at V and 6 bases at J, with 9 bases between. The CDR3 loop spans 13 amino acids. This CDR3 is CASSFVSSNEQFF. The CDR3 DNA reads TGTGCCAGCAGTTTCGTGAGTTCCAATGAGCAGTTCTTC.

This chain uses TRBV6-5 with TRBJ2-1, with 8 positions matching TRBD1. CDR1 is MNHEY and CDR2 is SVGAGI in the germline V gene. V lost 6 bases, J lost 7 bases, and 8 bases stayed unmatched. This CDR3 contains 14 residues. CDR3 coding DNA: TGTGCCAGCAGCCCCCGGACAGGGAGGAATGAGCAGTTCTTC. It specifies CASSPRTGRNEQFF.

CDR3 region: CSVGRTGSTEAFF. The CDR3 DNA reads as TGCAGCGTTGGACGGACAGGGAGCACTGAAGCTTTCTTT. The chain uses TRBV29-1 and TRBJ1-1, with 8 bases lining up with TRBD1. The CDR3 loop spans 13 amino acids. The germline V gene encodes CDR1 SQVTM and CDR2 ANQGSEA. The V gene end was trimmed by 4 bases and the J gene end by 4 bases; junction bases not matched to a gene: 5.

This chain links TRBV6-9 with TRBJ1-2; no definite D call. The CDR3 extends over 14 amino acids. Germline values: CDR1 MNHGY, CDR2 SVAAGI. V lost 3 bases and J lost 5, with 13 bases in between. The CDR3 region is CASSYGEGKYGYTF. CDR3 sequence (DNA): TGTGCCAGCAGTTACGGGGAGGGAAAATATGGCTACACCTTC.

CDR3 in amino acids: CASSLAGEVETQYF. In DNA, the CDR3 is TGTGCCAGCAGCTTAGCGGGGGAGGTCGAGACCCAGTACTTC. The chain combines TRBV11-3 with TRBJ2-5; the D gene is possibly TRBD2 (6 bases). The CDR3 has 14 residues. Germline loops: CDR1 SGHNT, CDR2 YENEEA. Trimming cost V 1 base and J 5 bases, with 11 bases left between them.

The chain combines TRBV28 with TRBJ2-7, with no clear D. V was pared by 1 base and J by 4 bases, with 5 bases between. Per the germline V gene, CDR1 is MDHEN and CDR2 is SYDVKM. This CDR3 is 12 amino acids long. Written as DNA, the CDR3 is TGTGCCAGCAGTTTATATTGGTACGAGCAGTACTTC. This gives the protein CASSLYWYEQYF.

The chain uses TRBV6-6 and TRBJ2-7; D is unresolved. The ends were cut back, 4 bases at V and 0 bases at J, with 10 bases in the middle. The CDR3 sequence is 14 residues long. CDR1 and CDR2 (germline): MNHNY, SVGAGI (reference sequence). Written as DNA, the CDR3 is TGTGCCAGCAGTTCCAGTTTGAGCTCCTACGAGCAGTACTTC. It translates to CASSSSLSSYEQYF.

The rearrangement links TRBV6-1 to TRBJ1-1, with D possibly TRBD1 on 5 matching bases. Germline assignment: CDR1 MNHNS and CDR2 SASEGT. This CDR3 has 14 residues. The germline V and J ends were trimmed by 11 bases and 3 bases, with 19 bases remaining between them. The CDR3 sequence is CAGVEGPWDTEAFF. The CDR3 nucleotides read TGTGCCGGCGTAGAGGGGCCATGGGACACTGAAGCTTTCTTT.

The genes are TRBV15 and TRBJ2-7; D tentatively fits TRBD1 or TRBD2 (6 bases each). V dropped 4 bases and J dropped 4 bases, with 17 bases sitting between them. The CDR3 contains 15 residues. Germline V CDR1 and CDR2: LNHNV, YYDKDF (reference sequence). The CDR3 loop is CATSTRWGAQYEQYF. In nucleotides, the CDR3 is TGTGCCACCAGCACGAGATGGGGGGCTCAATACGAGCAGTACTTC.

The gene calls are TRBV14 and TRBJ2-7; TRBD1 matches at 10 bases. The CDR3 consists of 20 residues. Unmatched junction bases numbered 18, after V lost 4 bases and J lost 0 bases. Germline CDR1 SGHDN, CDR2 FVKESK. This CDR3 is CASSPAHPGQGSRFSYEQYF. The CDR3 bases are TGTGCCAGCAGCCCAGCTCACCCGGGACAGGGGTCCCGATTCTCCTACGAGCAGTACTTC.

The gene calls are TRBV28 and TRBJ2-7; unclear D gene. Per the germline V gene, CDR1 is MDHEN and CDR2 is SYDVKM. The CDR3 runs to 11 residues. Trimming removed 6 bases at V and 4 bases at J, with 7 bases between. The CDR3 protein is CASRIRYEQYF. DNA of the CDR3: TGTGCCAGCAGAATAAGATACGAGCAGTACTTC.

The chain uses TRBV4-3 and TRBJ2-1; D might be TRBD2 (6 bases). Germline V gene data show CDR1 as LGHNA and CDR2 as YSLEER. This CDR3 is 16 amino acids long. V dropped 0 bases and J dropped 2 bases, with 11 bases sitting between them. The CDR3 coding sequence is TGCGCCAGCAGCCAAGATGCGGGGAGTGCCTACAATGAGCAGTTCTTC. Translating gives CASSQDAGSAYNEQFF.

The sample holds one count of this clone. The chain carries TRBV4-3 and TRBJ2-2; a weak D match, TRBD1 (6 bases). Trimming removed 3 bases from V and 4 bases from J, with 12 bases in between. CDR1 is LGHNA and CDR2 is YSLEER in the germline V gene. The CDR3 is 15 residues long. The CDR3 DNA is TGCGCCAGCAGCCACTCACAGGGTTTCACCGGGGAGCTGTTTTTT. Protein sequence: CASSHSQGFTGELFF.

The chain joins TRBV27 to TRBJ2-5; 8 nucleotides agree with TRBD2. The CDR3 has 13 amino acids. CDR1 and CDR2 from the germline V gene are MNHEY and SMNVEV (reference sequence). V lost 3 bases, J lost 6 bases, and 3 bases stayed unmatched. CDR3 sequence: CASSFGLAQTQYF. The CDR3 region has the DNA TGTGCCAGCAGTTTTGGACTAGCACAGACCCAGTACTTC.

The chain combines TRBV19 with TRBJ1-5; D gene uncertain. This CDR3 comprises 12 residues. Deletions cut 6 bases from V and 4 bases from J, with 7 bases between. Germline-derived CDR1 and CDR2 are LNHDA and SQIVND (reference sequence). DNA for the CDR3: TGTGCCAGTAGCCTGTCAAATCAGCCCCAGCATTTT. Its protein product is CASSLSNQPQHF.